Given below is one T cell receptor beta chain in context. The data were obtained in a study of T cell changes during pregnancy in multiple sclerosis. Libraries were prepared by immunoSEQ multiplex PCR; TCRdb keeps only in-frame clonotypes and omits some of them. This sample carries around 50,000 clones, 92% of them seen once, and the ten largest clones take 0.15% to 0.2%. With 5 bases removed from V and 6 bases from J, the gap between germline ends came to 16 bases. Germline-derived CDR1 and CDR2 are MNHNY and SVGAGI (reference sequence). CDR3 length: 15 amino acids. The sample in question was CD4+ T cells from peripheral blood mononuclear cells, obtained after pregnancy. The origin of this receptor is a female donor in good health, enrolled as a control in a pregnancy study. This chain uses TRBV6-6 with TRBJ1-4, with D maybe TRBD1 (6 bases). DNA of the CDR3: TGTGCCAGCAGTACCGGCAGGGGAGGGGATGAAAAACTGTTTTTT. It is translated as CASSTGRGGDEKLFF.